This is a list of T cell receptor beta chains from one sample in a study of blood T cell repertoires in COVID-19. TCRdb's table, derived via immunoSEQ multiplex PCR, lists solely in-frame clones and lacks some. The table shows roughly 250,000 clones, with about nine tenths occurring only once. The material sequenced was PBMCs or T cells enriched from blood (not recorded which). The receptors were gathered from a young woman who had recovered from COVID-19. CDR3s include the opening cysteine and the closing phenylalanine or tryptophan. The D gene is left open where the match is weak. Clone size is stated in some rows and not others, as once, few, many or a class when expanded.

DNA: TGCGCCAGCAGTGAGTTCCGACAGAACTATGGCTACACCTTC
CDR3: CASSEFRQNYGYTF
J: TRBJ1-2
D: -
V: TRBV10-1
size: -

DNA: TGTGCCAGCAGTTTTAAAAACACCGGGGAGCTGTTTTTT
CDR3: CASSFKNTGELFF
J: TRBJ2-2
D: -
V: TRBV28
size: few

DNA: TGTGCCACCAGCAGAGATGGCGGCTACACCTTC
CDR3: CATSRDGGYTF
J: TRBJ1-2
D: -
V: TRBV15
size: few

DNA: TGTGCCATCAGTGAAGGGACAGCCTATGGCTACACCTTC
CDR3: CAISEGTAYGYTF
J: TRBJ1-2
D: TRBD1
V: TRBV10-3
size: few

DNA: TGTGCCAGCAGCCCAGGGGACCGCGATGGCTACACCTTC
CDR3: CASSPGDRDGYTF
J: TRBJ1-2
D: -
V: TRBV7-3
size: -

DNA: TGTGCCATCACCTCCGGGATGGACACTGAAGCTTTCTTT
CDR3: CAITSGMDTEAFF
J: TRBJ1-1
D: -
V: TRBV10-3
size: -

DNA: TGCGCCAGCAGCCGAGGGGGGGTCACAGATACGCAGTATTTT
CDR3: CASSRGGVTDTQYF
J: TRBJ2-3
D: -
V: TRBV5-1
size: -

DNA: TGCGCCAGCAGCCAAGGAGTCCTAGCGGGAGCATCAGATACGCAGTATTTT
CDR3: CASSQGVLAGASDTQYF
J: TRBJ2-3
D: TRBD2
V: TRBV4-1
size: -

DNA: TGCAGCGTTGGTAATCCGGGCCTAGAGGGTCAGCCCCAGCATTTT
CDR3: CSVGNPGLEGQPQHF
J: TRBJ1-5
D: -
V: TRBV29-1
size: -

DNA: TGTGCCAGCAGTTCCTCTCCGACAGGGCCCGAGCAGTACTTC
CDR3: CASSSSPTGPEQYF
J: TRBJ2-7
D: TRBD1
V: TRBV27
size: once

DNA: TGTGCCAGCAGTCCCGGGACTAGCGGGAACTACAATGAGCAGTTCTTC
CDR3: CASSPGTSGNYNEQFF
J: TRBJ2-1
D: TRBD2
V: TRBV27
size: -

DNA: TGTGCCAGCTCACCCCCGAGGGACAGGGGGCGGGGGGAGACCCAGTACTTC
CDR3: CASSPPRDRGRGETQYF
J: TRBJ2-5
D: TRBD1
V: TRBV18
size: -

DNA: TGTGCCAGCAGTTTATATAGGGGATTAGGCGAAAAACTGTTTTTT
CDR3: CASSLYRGLGEKLFF
J: TRBJ1-4
D: -
V: TRBV28
size: -

DNA: TGTGCCAGCACCCTAACAGGGGTCTATGGCTACACCTTC
CDR3: CASTLTGVYGYTF
J: TRBJ1-2
D: TRBD1
V: TRBV5-4
size: -

DNA: TGTGCCGCCGGACAGGGGGCTTGGGCTTTCTTT
CDR3: CAAGQGAWAFF
J: TRBJ1-1
D: TRBD1
V: TRBV6-5
size: -

DNA: TGTGCCACCAGTGATTCGAGACAGGGGTACAATGAGCAGTTCTTC
CDR3: CATSDSRQGYNEQFF
J: TRBJ2-1
D: TRBD1
V: TRBV24-1
size: -

DNA: TGTGCCAGCAGGCGGACAGGGGGGGATGGCTACACCTTC
CDR3: CASRRTGGDGYTF
J: TRBJ1-2
D: TRBD1
V: TRBV12-3/TRBV12-4
size: -

DNA: TGTGCCAGCAGTGTACAGGGGTACGAGCAGTACTTC
CDR3: CASSVQGYEQYF
J: TRBJ2-7
D: TRBD1
V: TRBV28
size: -

DNA: TGTGCCAGCTCACCAGGAGTGGGCACTGAAGCTTTCTTT
CDR3: CASSPGVGTEAFF
J: TRBJ1-1
D: -
V: TRBV18
size: -

DNA: TGTGCCAGTAGGCGCAATCCTTTGAACACTGAAGCTTTCTTT
CDR3: CASRRNPLNTEAFF
J: TRBJ1-1
D: -
V: TRBV19
size: -

DNA: TGTGCCAGCGGAGGATCAGGGGGCAACCAGCCCCAGCATTTT
CDR3: CASGGSGGNQPQHF
J: TRBJ1-5
D: TRBD1
V: TRBV28
size: -

DNA: TGTGCCAGCAGCTCCCAGACTAGCGGGCTCACAGATACGCAGTATTTT
CDR3: CASSSQTSGLTDTQYF
J: TRBJ2-3
D: TRBD2
V: TRBV7-2
size: -

DNA: TGTGCCAGCAGTTTATGGCGGGAGCCCCTCGAGCAGTACTTC
CDR3: CASSLWREPLEQYF
J: TRBJ2-7
D: TRBD2
V: TRBV28
size: -